This T cell receptor (beta chain) is from a study of long-term antiretroviral therapy in people with HIV. Between the trimmed V and J ends, which lost 4 bases and 6 bases, there was a span of 8 bases. The CDR3 loop spans 12 amino acids. Germline V gene data show CDR1 as LNHNV and CDR2 as YYDKDF (reference sequence). Worth noting for this clone: Its antigen is undetermined.

At survey level, the immunoSEQ assay was run in its v3.0 version. This table comes from immunoSEQ multiplex PCR, and its TCRdb copy is limited to in-frame clones, with some not included. The table lists 20,000 to 30,000 clones, 65% to 80% of them singletons. Overall study results and limits: Pre-ART expanded clones dominated the repertoire at every time point.

The chain couples TRBV15 to TRBJ2-3; D is ambiguous. The input for sequencing was unsorted PBMCs, taken 1.2 years after starting antiretroviral therapy. This TCR was sampled from a woman aged 35 to 49 with HIV. This CDR3 reads CATSNGGDTQYF. The CDR3 bases are TGTGCCACCAGCAATGGTGGGGATACGCAGTATTTT.